The 24 T cell receptor beta chains below all came from one sample that was sequenced in a study of CD8+ T cells in alopecia areata. After isolation, RNA underwent reverse transcription to generate cDNA as the sequencing template. The assay was immunoSEQ multiplex PCR, and TCRdb's table has in-frame clones only and misses some. The sample has roughly 260,000 clones, none seen only once. Cells that came from pooled cutaneous lymph nodes were sorted using CD4, CD8alpha, NKG2D, NKG2ACE and other markers. Input material: CD4+ T cells sorted from a lymph node. These receptors came from a C3H/HeJ mouse with alopecia areata. This mouse strain has H2-k as its MHC haplotype.

On this clone: The gene names given are mouse names. Coverage ceases 4 residues before the CDR3 finishes, and the germline J gene fills in the end. The chain couples TRBV19 to TRBJ2-3; D perhaps matches TRBD1 (6 bases). Germline loops: CDR1 FNHDT, CDR2 SITEND (reference sequence). The CDR3 has 13 residues. CDR3 bases read: TGTGCCAGCAGCCGACCGGGACAAGAA. Translated: CASSRPGQE. The full CDR3 is CASSRPGQETLYF. The full variable domain, in which reference TRBV19 and TRBJ2-3 provide the parts outside the CDR3, is GGIITQTPKFLIGQEGQKLTLKCQQNFNHDTMYWYRQDSGKGLRLIYYSITENDLQKGDLSEGYDASREKKSSFSLTVTSAQKNEMAVFLCASSRPGQETLYFGSGTRLTVL.

Turning to this clone: Gene names are mouse gene names. The CDR3 end is not reached by the read, which stops 4 residues before it; the germline J gene fills it in. The chain has TRBV5 and TRBJ2-3, with a weak D call TRBD2 (6 bases). The CDR3 has 13 residues. The germline CDR1 and CDR2 sequences are LGHNA and YNLKQL (reference sequence). Trimming pared 4 bases from V and 3 bases from J, leaving 8 bases between. The CDR3 bases that were read are TGTGCCAGCAGCCCGCTGGGGGCAGAA. It codes for CASSPLGAE. The full CDR3 protein is CASSPLGAETLYF.

As to this clone: These gene names are mouse names. The read ends 4 residues shy of where the CDR3 ends; the end is completed using the germline J gene. The same CDR3 arises from other DNA sequences in this sample as well. This sequence joins TRBV5 and TRBJ2-3; 9 positions match TRBD2. The CDR3 has 14 residues. V dropped 4 bases and J dropped 3; count of bases not matched to a gene: 2. From germline, CDR1 is LGHNA and CDR2 YNLKQL (reference sequence). The CDR3 reads CASSPTGGAETLYF. The part of the CDR3 DNA that was read is TGTGCCAGCAGCCCCACTGGGGGGGCAGAA.

The table lists this clone with many counts. The gene names here belong to mouse. The read terminates 4 residues ahead of where the CDR3 ends, so the germline J gene completes it. Other nucleotide sequences in the sample specify the same CDR3. The chain has TRBV13-1 and TRBJ2-7; 10 bases agree with TRBD1. Losses at the gene ends were 3 bases for V and 0 bases for J; bases not matched to a gene: 0. The CDR3 length is 14 residues. CDR1 is NSHNY, CDR2 SYGAGN, per germline. CDR3 bases read: TGTGCCAGCAGTGGGACAGGGGGCTCCTAT. This translates into CASSGTGGSY. The whole CDR3 is CASSGTGGSYEQYF.

There are a few counts of this clone. The genes are named according to mouse. Read sequence stops 4 residues before the CDR3 end, and the germline J gene provides the missing end. The chain links TRBV14 to TRBJ2-3, with 7 bases lining up with TRBD1. Trimming cost V 2 bases and J 3 bases; bases outside gene matches: 3. From germline, CDR1 is SGHDT and CDR2 FRDEAV. The CDR3 is 14 residues long. Incomplete CDR3 DNA: TGTGCCAGCAGTTTAACAGGGGAGGCAGAA. Translated, it gives CASSLTGEAE. The complete CDR3 protein is CASSLTGEAETLYF.

Worth noting for this clone: Genes here carry mouse names. The CDR3 is cut off 4 residues early in the read; its end comes from the germline J gene. The rearrangement uses TRBV5 and TRBJ2-1, with unresolved D. Germline CDR1 and CDR2: LGHNA and YNLKQL (reference sequence). V lost 4 bases and J lost 5, with 6 bases in between. This CDR3 has 12 amino acids. The CDR3 bases that were read are TGTGCCAGCAGCCCCGACAATGCT. Translation: CASSPDNA. The complete CDR3 sequence is CASSPDNAEQFF.

In its sample, this clone was seen many times. Each gene name is a mouse one. The CDR3 goes on 4 residues after the read ends, and that part is filled in from the germline J gene. The V call is TRBV17, the J call TRBJ2-1; a weak D match, TRBD2 (5 bases). Germline values: CDR1 MNHDT, CDR2 YYDKIL. The CDR3 is 14 residues long. Trimming removed 3 bases at V and 2 bases at J, with 8 bases between. The CDR3 loop is CASSRAGHYAEQFF. CDR3 DNA (partial): TGTGCTAGCAGTAGGGCTGGGCACTATGCT. The complete variable domain, with remaining parts taken from reference TRBV17 and TRBJ2-1, reads DTTVKQNPRYKLARVGKPVNLICSQTMNHDTMYWYQKKPNQAPKLLLFYYDKILNREADTFEKFQSSRPNNSFCSLYIGSAGLEYSAMYLCASSRAGHYAEQFFGPGTRLTVL.

This clone was observed a handful of times. Gene names refer to mouse genes. The DNA ends 4 residues before the CDR3 does, and the rest of the CDR3 is filled in from the germline J gene. This chain joins TRBV31 and TRBJ1-1; weak D call: TRBD1 (6 bases). The germline gives CDR1 GKSSPN, CDR2 SITVG. This CDR3 has 14 residues. CDR3 DNA (partial): TGTGCCTGGAAACCGGGACTGGGGGGGCGA. Translated: CAWKPGLGGR. The entire CDR3 is CAWKPGLGGREVFF.

A word on this clone: Gene names denote mouse genes. The read is 4 residues too short to cover the CDR3 end, so that end is filled in from the germline J gene. The chain recombines TRBV1 with TRBJ2-1, with TRBD1 as a possible D gene (6 bases). The CDR3 length is 13 residues. The germline gives CDR1 NSQYPW, CDR2 LRSPGD (reference sequence). CDR3 sequence: CTCARDMGAEQFF. The sequenced part of the CDR3 DNA is TGCACCTGTGCCAGGGACATGGGGGCT.

On this clone itself: The gene symbols are mouse symbols. The CDR3 extends 4 residues past the end of the read, so its final part is completed from the germline J gene. V usage is TRBV19 and J usage is TRBJ2-7; 7 bases map to TRBD1. Germline CDR1 is FNHDT and CDR2 is SITEND (reference sequence). V trimming: 2 bases; J trimming: 3 bases; junction bases outside the gene matches: 5. The CDR3 contains 14 residues. The CDR3 sequence is CASSIGAGGYEQYF. Partial CDR3 DNA: TGTGCCAGCAGTATCGGGGCAGGGGGCTAT. The variable domain in full, with the rest retrieved from reference TRBV19 and TRBJ2-7, is GGIITQTPKFLIGQEGQKLTLKCQQNFNHDTMYWYRQDSGKGLRLIYYSITENDLQKGDLSEGYDASREKKSSFSLTVTSAQKNEMAVFLCASSIGAGGYEQYFGPGTRLTVL.

A remark on this clone: Mouse gene names apply. The CDR3 is cut off 4 residues early in the read; its end comes from the germline J gene. J is TRBJ2-7 and V is TRBV13-2; 11 positions match TRBD2. CDR1 NNHNN and CDR2 SYGAGS come from the germline V gene (reference sequence). The CDR3 has 15 amino acids. CDR3 protein: CASGPSGTGGYEQYF. Partial CDR3 DNA: TGTGCCAGCGGGCCCTCCGGGACTGGGGGATAT.

Regarding this clone: Any gene name here is a mouse gene name. This CDR3 reads CASGADWGGRAETLYF. The DNA read from the CDR3 is TGTGCCAGCGGCGCTGACTGGGGGGGCCGTGCAGAA. This chain joins TRBV13-2 and TRBJ2-3; 12 nucleotides line up with TRBD2. Read coverage stops 4 residues before the CDR3 terminus; the germline J gene supplies the remainder. The germline V gene encodes CDR1 NNHNN and CDR2 SYGAGS (reference sequence). The CDR3 loop spans 16 amino acids. With V trimmed by 5 bases and J by 1 base, 5 bases remained unmatched.

For this clone: Gene names denote mouse genes. The read stops 4 residues short of the end of the CDR3; the missing end is completed from the germline J gene. The rearrangement links TRBV19 to TRBJ2-4; 8 bases fit TRBD1. This CDR3 has 13 residues. Per germline, CDR1 FNHDT and CDR2 SITEND (reference sequence). The sequenced part of the CDR3 DNA is TGTGCCAGCAGCCCCCGGACAGGGAAC. Translated, it gives CASSPRTGN. The CDR3 as a whole reads CASSPRTGNTLYF.

This clone was detected ten times or more. Gene labels here are mouse ones. Read data end 4 residues before the CDR3 end; the end is taken from the germline J gene. The chain recombines TRBV17 with TRBJ2-2; 9 bases agree with TRBD2. Germline V gene lookup returns CDR1 MNHDT and CDR2 YYDKIL. This CDR3 has 14 amino acids. The CDR3 region is CASSRAGTGGQLYF. CDR3 bases read: TGTGCTAGCAGTAGAGCCGGGACTGGGGGG.

To note about this clone: The gene names here belong to mouse. Sequencing ends 4 residues short of the CDR3 end; the germline J gene provides the rest. V and J are TRBV3 and TRBJ2-5; 8 nucleotides line up with TRBD2. The V gene's germline CDR1 is SNHLY and CDR2 FYNGKV (reference sequence). The CDR3 is 15 amino acids. The CDR3 protein is CASSLLGLGEDTQYF. The sequenced CDR3 bases are TGTGCCAGCAGCTTACTCGGACTGGGAGAAGAC.

As for this clone: Gene names and germline refer to mouse. The read ends 4 residues shy of where the CDR3 ends; the end is completed using the germline J gene. The rearrangement uses TRBV1 and TRBJ2-7; 8 bases agree with TRBD2. Per germline, CDR1 NSQYPW and CDR2 LRSPGD (reference sequence). CDR3 length equals 15 residues. The CDR3 DNA, read in part, is TGCACCTGCAGTGCAGATATCCGGGGGGGCGAT. Translated: CTCSADIRGGD. The CDR3 in its entirety is CTCSADIRGGDEQYF.

For this clone: The germline and genes are mouse ones. The sequenced fragment ends 4 residues before the CDR3 boundary, so the rest is inferred from the germline J gene. The gene calls are TRBV29 and TRBJ1-1; D remains unclear. The CDR3 is made up of 13 amino acids. V gave up 1 base and J gave up 3 bases, with 6 bases separating them. CDR1 and CDR2 from the germline V gene are MSHET and SYDVDS. CDR3 bases read: TGTGCTAGCAGTTTATACAGTTACACA. This sequence encodes CASSLYSYT. The CDR3 in full is CASSLYSYTEVFF.

This clone was observed a handful of times. Gene names are mouse gene names. The CDR3 goes on 4 residues after the read ends, and that part is filled in from the germline J gene. The same CDR3 can be traced to other DNA sequences in this sample. This chain connects TRBV19 to TRBJ2-2, with D maybe TRBD1 (6 bases). This CDR3 has 15 amino acids. Germline V CDR1 and CDR2: FNHDT, SITEND (reference sequence). With 4 bases removed from V and 3 bases from J, the gap between germline ends came to 13 bases. The sequenced part of the CDR3 DNA is TGTGCCAGCAGTCGAACAGGGCGGGACACCGGG. Its protein product is CASSRTGRDTG. In full, the CDR3 reads CASSRTGRDTGQLYF.

This clone has just a few counts. Gene labels here are mouse ones. The read ends 4 residues shy of where the CDR3 ends; the end is completed using the germline J gene. Other DNA sequences in this specimen translate into the identical CDR3. J is TRBJ2-2 and V is TRBV31, with 11 positions matching TRBD2. Germline V gives CDR1 GKSSPN, CDR2 SITVG. The V segment lost 0 bases and the J segment 0 bases; nucleotides outside the gene matches: 0. The length of the CDR3 is 16 residues. Here the CDR3 reads CAWSLGLGANTGQLYF. The sequenced part of the CDR3 DNA is TGTGCCTGGAGTCTGGGACTGGGGGCAAACACCGGG.

A few counts support this clone. Mouse names are used for the genes. The read ends 4 residues shy of where the CDR3 ends; the end is completed using the germline J gene. At the DNA level, this CDR3 is encoded by other sequences in the same sample as well. V and J are TRBV1 and TRBJ2-5, with 11 nucleotides matching TRBD1. CDR3 length: 15 residues. J was trimmed by 3 bases and V by 3 bases; bases with no gene match: 2. CDR1 is NSQYPW, CDR2 LRSPGD, per germline (reference sequence). The part of the CDR3 DNA that was read is TGCACCTGCAGTGCCGGGACAGGGGGTCAAGAC. This translates into CTCSAGTGGQD. The entire CDR3 protein reads CTCSAGTGGQDTQYF.

The table lists this clone with a few counts. All gene names here are mouse names. Read data end 4 residues before the CDR3 end; the end is taken from the germline J gene. The rearrangement joins TRBV31 to TRBJ2-7; 8 nucleotides match TRBD2. Germline loops: CDR1 GKSSPN, CDR2 SITVG. The CDR3 covers 15 residues. With 0 bases clipped from V and 3 bases from J, the junction kept 7 bases outside the gene matches. CDR3 DNA, as far as it was read: TGTGCCTGGAGTCTCTCCGGGGGGGCGCGCTAT. This gives the protein CAWSLSGGARY. The entire CDR3 sequence reads CAWSLSGGARYEQYF.

Concerning this clone itself: The genes are named according to mouse. The read stops 4 residues short of the end of the CDR3; the missing end is completed from the germline J gene. The genes are TRBV13-2 and TRBJ2-5; the D gene is possibly TRBD1 (5 bases). The CDR3 has 13 residues. The germline CDR1 and CDR2 sequences are NNHNN and SYGAGS (reference sequence). The covered CDR3 bases are TGTGCCAGCGGTGATGGCAGGGTCGAC. Protein product: CASGDGRVD. The whole CDR3 region reads CASGDGRVDTQYF.

This clone turned up a few times. Mouse names are used for the genes. The sequenced part of the CDR3 DNA is TGTGCCAGCAGGCAGACTGGGGGAAACTATGCT. Translating gives CASRQTGGNYA. The complete CDR3 reads CASRQTGGNYAEQFF. The chain links TRBV13-3 to TRBJ2-1; 9 bases fit TRBD2. The DNA ends 4 residues before the CDR3 does, and the rest of the CDR3 is filled in from the germline J gene. Germline CDR1 is NNHDY and CDR2 is SYVADS. The CDR3 is 15 amino acids. The junction had 4 bases not matched to a gene; V was cut back by 5 bases and J by 1 base.

This clone came up a few times. Gene names denote mouse genes. From the germline J gene comes the end of the CDR3, since the read stops 4 residues before it. The rearrangement joins TRBV1 to TRBJ1-2, with 8 bases aligning to TRBD1. V gave up 0 bases and J gave up 4 bases; unmatched junction bases: 4. Germline V lookup: CDR1 NSQYPW, CDR2 LRSPGD (reference sequence). The CDR3 extends over 15 amino acids. CDR3 residues: CTCSADRGRVSDYTF. The DNA read from the CDR3 is TGCACCTGCAGTGCAGACAGGGGGCGCGTCTCC. Drawing the rest from reference TRBV1 and TRBJ1-2, the complete variable domain is VTLLEQNPRWRLVPRGQAVNLRCILKNSQYPWMSWYQQDLQKQLQWLFTLRSPGDKEVKSLPGADYLATRVTDTELRLQVANMSQGRTLYCTCSADRGRVSDYTFGSGTRLLVI.